A single T cell receptor beta chain is shown here with its context. This entry belongs to a study of blood T cell repertoires in COVID-19. Some clones are missing from TCRdb's copy, which holds only in-frame ones; the method was immunoSEQ multiplex PCR. The sample has a few hundred thousand clones; around 85% are singletons. Germline CDR1 and CDR2: SEHNR and FQNEAQ (reference sequence). The CDR3 sequence is 16 residues long. The V gene lost 3 bases and the J gene lost 7 bases, with 16 bases spanning the gap. This rearrangement joins TRBV7-9 to TRBJ1-6; TRBD1 might be the D (5 bases). Sequencing was done on a sample of PBMCs or T cells enriched from blood (not recorded which). This receptor was identified in a woman in her sixties or seventies who had recovered from COVID-19. CDR3 region: CASSFAPGGRNSPLHF. The CDR3 nucleotides are TGTGCCAGCAGCTTTGCCCCGGGGGGGAGAAATTCACCCCTCCACTTT.